These 25 T cell receptor beta chains were sequenced from one sample in a study of neoadjuvant nivolumab and ipilimumab in lung cancer (dated by TCRdb to about 2020). The library came from the immunoSEQ multiplex PCR assay. Held by TCRdb, this immuneACCESS table contains in-frame sequences only and omits some clones. Under half of the omission traces to an unresolved V gene where checked; the cause of the rest is unknown. The sample includes 25,000 to 35,000 clones, with under 95% observed a single time. The leading ten clones occupy 2.1% of the sample. According to the study, the label for this sample's time point signals: at surgical resection after neoadjuvant nivolumab +/- ipilimumab. This material consisted of peripheral blood, taken after neoadjuvant nivolumab, alone or with ipilimumab, at or shortly before surgery. All receptors derive from an adult with non-small cell lung cancer.

The V and J genes are TRBV15 and TRBJ2-1; TRBD2 matches at 10 bases. This CDR3 has 16 residues. Germline lookup yields CDR1 LNHNV and CDR2 YYDKDF (reference sequence). V shed 5 bases and J 2 bases; nucleotides not matched to a gene: 6. CDR3: CATSEQREGPYNEQFF. The CDR3, as DNA: TGTGCCACCAGCGAACAGCGGGAGGGCCCCTACAATGAGCAGTTCTTC.

V and J are TRBV7-9 and TRBJ1-5, with 8 bases aligning to TRBD1. The J segment lost 0 bases and the V segment lost 9 bases, leaving 10 bases of the junction unmatched. Germline V gives CDR1 SEHNR, CDR2 FQNEAQ (reference sequence). The CDR3 spans 16 residues. The DNA of the CDR3 is TGTGCCAGTTCTGACAGGGGATGGGATAGCAATCAGCCCCAGCATTTT. It translates to CASSDRGWDSNQPQHF.

V gene TRBV11-2 combines with J gene TRBJ1-4, with a possible D match to TRBD1 (5 bases). The CDR3 loop spans 15 amino acids. Germline-derived CDR1 and CDR2 are SGHAT and FQNNGV. Trimming removed 1 base from V and 6 bases from J, with 12 bases in between. CDR3 nucleotides: TGTGCCAGCAGCTTAGGGCAGGGCGGAGATGAAAAACTGTTTTTT. It encodes CASSLGQGGDEKLFF. Full variable domain (missing parts from reference TRBV11-2 and TRBJ1-4): EAGVAQSPRYKIIEKRQSVAFWCNPISGHATLYWYQQILGQGPKLLIQFQNNGVVDDSQLPKDRFSAERLKGVDSTLKIQPAKLEDSAVYLCASSLGQGGDEKLFFGSGTQLSVL.

The rearrangement joins TRBV11-1 to TRBJ2-2, with 11 bases matching TRBD2. The V gene's germline CDR1 is SGHAT and CDR2 FQDESV (reference sequence). The CDR3 length is 16 residues. Losses at the gene ends were 2 bases for V and 8 bases for J; bases not matched to a gene: 7. This chain's CDR3 is CASSLNPSGRMGELFF. The CDR3 DNA is TGTGCCAGCAGCTTAAATCCTAGCGGGAGGATGGGGGAGCTGTTTTTT.

This clone was detected a few times. V usage is TRBV6-1 and J usage is TRBJ2-7; 12 nucleotides match TRBD1. The V gene end was trimmed by 4 bases and the J gene end by 5 bases; junction bases not matched to a gene: 6. The germline V gene has CDR1 MNHNS and CDR2 SASEGT. The CDR3 spans 15 residues. The CDR3 loop is CASSVSGTGGDEQYF. The CDR3 region has the DNA TGTGCCAGCAGTGTTTCCGGGACAGGGGGCGACGAGCAGTACTTC.

The chain is built from TRBV5-4 and TRBJ2-5, with D perhaps matching TRBD1 or TRBD2 (5 bases each). Germline assignment: CDR1 SGHNT and CDR2 YYREEE (reference sequence). CDR3 length: 15 amino acids. Trimming removed 4 bases at V and 9 bases at J, with 22 bases between. The CDR3 bases are TGTGCCAGCAGCCCCGAAAGGGACCGTGATTGGCCCCAGTACTTC. This gives the protein CASSPERDRDWPQYF. Full variable domain (remainder filled in from reference TRBV5-4 and TRBJ2-5): ETGVTQSPTHLIKTRGQQVTLRCSSQSGHNTVSWYQQALGQGPQFIFQYYREEENGRGNFPPRFSGLQFPNYSSELNVNALELDDSALYLCASSPERDRDWPQYFGPGTRLLVL.

The chain joins TRBV6-5 to TRBJ1-2, with a possible D match to TRBD1 (6 bases). Germline assignment: CDR1 MNHEY and CDR2 SVGAGI. V lost 4 bases, J lost 8 bases, and 14 bases lay in between. The CDR3 loop spans 13 amino acids. The CDR3 reads CASSSSGARGYTF. The CDR3 nucleotides read TGTGCCAGCAGTTCCTCGGGGGCGAGGGGCTACACCTTC.

The rearrangement uses TRBV9 and TRBJ2-5; 9 bases fit TRBD2. CDR1 SGDLS and CDR2 YYNGEE come from the germline V gene. With V trimmed by 0 bases and J by 5 bases, 11 bases remained unmatched. The CDR3 spans 17 residues. The DNA for the CDR3 is TGTGCCAGCAGCGTAGCTCGGGGCGGGAGGGCCGGGGAGACCCAGTACTTC. It yields the protein CASSVARGGRAGETQYF.

The chain combines TRBV2 with TRBJ1-2, with D possibly being TRBD1 (5 bases). The germline V gene encodes CDR1 SNHLY and CDR2 FYNNEI. The ends were cut back, 5 bases at V and 8 bases at J, with 18 bases in the middle. The CDR3 contains 14 residues. The CDR3 loop is CASSPNQGIGGYTF. The CDR3 DNA reads as TGTGCCAGCAGTCCTAACCAGGGAATTGGGGGCTACACCTTC.

The V call is TRBV4-1, the J call TRBJ1-2; D is uncertain. The CDR3 covers 16 residues. Trimming cost V 2 bases and J 2 bases, with 15 bases left between them. Germline V gene lookup returns CDR1 MGHRA and CDR2 YSYEKL. As DNA, the CDR3 is TGCGCCAGCAGCCAACCACCCGGGCCGTCAAACTATGGCTACACCTTC. Protein product: CASSQPPGPSNYGYTF.

The rearrangement links TRBV7-8 to TRBJ2-7, with TRBD2 as a possible D gene (6 bases). The CDR3 runs 14 residues. Deletions cut 4 bases from V and 2 bases from J, with 12 bases between. Germline V gene lookup returns CDR1 SGHVS and CDR2 FQNEAQ. The CDR3 here is CASSSGTGAYEQYF. The CDR3 region has the DNA TGTGCCAGCAGCTCCGGGACGGGGGCCTACGAGCAGTACTTC.

In this sample, this clone turned up a few times. V and J are TRBV6-6 and TRBJ1-5, with D perhaps TRBD1 (6 bases). Trimming left V 2 bases short and J 6 bases short, with 11 bases between. Germline CDR1 is MNHNY and CDR2 is SVGAGI (reference sequence). CDR3 length: 14 residues. CDR3: CASSYEGDGQPQHF. CDR3 coding DNA: TGTGCCAGCAGTTACGAGGGGGATGGTCAGCCCCAGCATTTT.

Turning to this clone: No DNA is shown, since the ends of the CDR3 on it are uncertain; the CDR3 is the one TCRdb lists. The chain recombines TRBV6-1 with TRBJ2-7; the DNA was not compared with TRBD2, the D call given in the table. The CDR3 has 14 residues if both end residues are counted. CDR1 MNHNS and CDR2 SASEGT come from the germline V gene. The CDR3 is CASSETVGSGIMYF.

The chain links TRBV7-9 to TRBJ2-5; the match to TRBD1 covers 11 bases. Germline V gene data show CDR1 as SEHNR and CDR2 as FQNEAQ (reference sequence). The CDR3 has 15 amino acids. J lost 8 bases, V lost 2 bases, and 7 bases had no gene match. The CDR3 nucleotides are TGTGCCAGCAGCTTATCGTCGGACAGGGGGCCAACCCAGTACTTC. Translated, it gives CASSLSSDRGPTQYF.

The chain has TRBV2 and TRBJ1-4; D remains ambiguous. In germline, CDR1 is SNHLY, CDR2 FYNNEI. CDR3 length equals 15 residues. Trimming took off 6 bases at V and 7 bases at J, with 18 bases between the two ends. The CDR3 sequence: CASSTEPRKGEKLFF. CDR3 nucleotide sequence: TGTGCCAGCAGCACCGAGCCCCGGAAGGGTGAAAAACTGTTTTTT.

The chain couples TRBV5-6 to TRBJ2-3; D is perhaps TRBD2 (5 bases). This CDR3 region has 14 residues. From germline, CDR1 is SGHDT and CDR2 YYEEEE. With 2 bases removed from V and 3 bases from J, the gap between germline ends came to 10 bases. CDR3 amino acids: CASSFRGKTDTQYF. The CDR3 nucleotides are TGTGCCAGCAGCTTTCGAGGGAAGACAGATACGCAGTATTTT. The full variable domain, with the rest looked up from reference TRBV5-6 and TRBJ2-3, is DAGVTQSPTHLIKTRGQQVTLRCSPKSGHDTVSWYQQALGQGPQFIFQYYEEEERQRGNFPDRFSGHQFPNYSSELNVNALLLGDSALYLCASSFRGKTDTQYFGPGTRLTVL.

The chain combines TRBV7-6 with TRBJ1-5; D might be TRBD1 (6 bases). Germline assignment: CDR1 SGHVS and CDR2 FNYEAQ. The V end was cut by 5 bases, the J end by 5 bases, with 13 bases between. The CDR3 loop spans 14 amino acids. CDR3 sequence reads: CASSTQGRDQPQHF. The CDR3 DNA reads TGTGCCAGCAGCACACAGGGTAGGGATCAGCCCCAGCATTTT.

The V and J genes are TRBV10-2 and TRBJ2-7, with a tentative D call TRBD1 (5 bases). Looked up from germline, CDR1 is WSHSY and CDR2 is SAAADI. This CDR3 spans 13 amino acids. Trimming took off 4 bases at V and 2 bases at J, with 9 bases between the two ends. CDR3 bases: TGCGCCAGCAGTGTCTCGGACACCTACGAGCAGTACTTC. Protein: CASSVSDTYEQYF.

This sequence joins TRBV30 and TRBJ1-1; 7 bases fit TRBD1. CDR1 and CDR2 from the germline V gene are GTSNPN and SVGIG (reference sequence). The CDR3 sequence is 15 residues long. The J segment lost 1 base and the V segment lost 3 bases, leaving 8 bases of the junction unmatched. The CDR3, as DNA: TGTGCCTGGAGGAGCAAGACAGGGAGGAACACTGAAGCTTTCTTT. Translation gives CAWRSKTGRNTEAFF.

This clone was found a few times. The rearrangement uses TRBV7-3 and TRBJ2-2; D gene uncertain. Trimming removed 3 bases from V and 4 bases from J, with 9 bases in between. Germline CDR1 SGHTA, CDR2 FQGTGA. This CDR3 spans 14 amino acids. The CDR3 DNA reads as TGTGCCAGCAGCTTGGGTACGGGCACCGGGGAGCTGTTTTTT. Translation: CASSLGTGTGELFF.

This chain joins TRBV5-1 and TRBJ2-1; D uncertain. Trimming stripped 0 bases from V and 6 bases from J, with 13 bases between. There are 15 residues in the CDR3. Germline V CDR1 and CDR2: SGHRS, YFSETQ. Here the CDR3 reads CASSLAFGSFNEQFF. The DNA of the CDR3 is TGCGCCAGCAGCTTGGCTTTTGGCAGTTTCAATGAGCAGTTCTTC.

CDR3 DNA: TGTGCCACCAGCAGACCGGGACAGGGGGCGAGGGAGCAGTACTTC. This encodes CATSRPGQGAREQYF. This chain uses TRBV15 with TRBJ2-7; 12 bases are shared with TRBD1. This CDR3 spans 15 amino acids. Germline V gene lookup returns CDR1 LNHNV and CDR2 YYDKDF (reference sequence). With 2 bases clipped from V and 7 bases from J, the junction kept 6 bases outside the gene matches.

The rearrangement joins TRBV13 to TRBJ2-7; no clear D gene. CDR3 length: 13 residues. Between the trimmed V and J ends, which lost 5 bases and 2 bases, there was a span of 10 bases. Looked up from germline, CDR1 is PRHDT and CDR2 is FYEKMQ (reference sequence). This chain's CDR3 is CASSRGRPYEQYF. DNA of the CDR3: TGTGCCAGCAGCCGCGGTCGTCCCTACGAGCAGTACTTC.

This sequence joins TRBV5-1 and TRBJ1-1, with D possibly matching TRBD1 (5 bases). Trimming stripped 5 bases from V and 7 bases from J, with 15 bases between. The CDR3 is 13 amino acids. CDR1 is SGHRS and CDR2 is YFSETQ in the germline V gene. CDR3 amino acids: CASSSGRGLEAFF. DNA of the CDR3: TGCGCCAGCAGTTCGGGACGGGGCCTTGAAGCTTTCTTT.

The chain couples TRBV29-1 to TRBJ2-3, with 7 bases lining up with TRBD1. The J segment lost 1 base and the V segment lost 7 bases, leaving 8 bases of the junction unmatched. This CDR3 is built from 14 residues. The V gene's germline CDR1 is SQVTM and CDR2 ANQGSEA. In DNA form, the CDR3 reads TGCAGCGCAGAACAGGGGACCGGCACAGATACGCAGTATTTT. Protein product: CSAEQGTGTDTQYF.